One sample yielded the 26 T cell receptor beta chains listed below, sequenced in a study of T cell repertoires in cytomegalovirus infection. These receptors are not linked to any known antigen. TCRdb independently ran MiXCR on the reads; one entry per CDR3 protein. The sample shows some 110,000 distinct CDR3 sequences, roughly 9.1% of them seen only once. Sample: PBMCs, sequenced either directly or after in vitro stimulation (not recorded which). All receptors derive from a human donor in good health (CMV status not recorded). Some clones in this sample may be carry-over from other donors' samples.

The chain uses TRBV18 and TRBJ1-5; D not certain. Trimming shortened V by 6 bases and J by 7 bases, and 19 bases separated the two germline ends. Looked up from germline, CDR1 is KGHSH and CDR2 is LQKENI. This CDR3 contains 15 residues. The DNA for the CDR3 is TGTGCCAGCTCCCCGGGGTCCGGGGTCACACAGCCCCAGCATTTT. Its protein is CASSPGSGVTQPQHF.

This clonotype appeared many times. V is TRBV18 and J is TRBJ1-1; D uncertain. Germline V lookup: CDR1 KGHSH, CDR2 LQKENI. This CDR3 comprises 15 residues. Trimming removed 1 base from V and 9 bases from J, with 18 bases in between. The CDR3 here is CASSPQTTRAEQAFF. DNA for the CDR3: TGTGCCAGCTCACCACAAACAACCCGGGCAGAGCAAGCTTTCTTT.

The table lists this clonotype with a few counts. V is TRBV20-1 and J is TRBJ2-6, with D unresolved. The CDR3 contains 14 residues. CDR1 is DFQATT and CDR2 is SNEGSKA in the germline V gene (reference sequence). The V gene lost 0 bases and the J gene lost 0 bases, with 3 bases spanning the gap. The CDR3: CSARDGSGANVLTF. Here the CDR3 DNA reads TGCAGTGCTAGAGACGGCTCTGGGGCCAACGTCCTGACTTTC.

This clonotype came up many times. The CDR3: CASRTSGGYEQFF. Written as DNA, the CDR3 is TGTGCCAGCAGGACTAGCGGGGGCTATGAGCAGTTCTTC. V gene TRBV6-2 or TRBV6-3 combines with J gene TRBJ2-1, with 12 bases fitting TRBD2. The V gene end was trimmed by 6 bases and the J gene end by 8 bases; junction bases not matched to a gene: 2. The length of the CDR3 is 13 residues. Per germline, CDR1 MNHEY and CDR2 SVGEGT.

This clonotype occurred once. One base away lies a much larger clone, so this may be a sequencing read error. The chain is built from TRBV4-3 and TRBJ2-1, with a tentative D call TRBD1 (6 bases). Trimming stripped 3 bases from V and 6 bases from J, with 9 bases between. CDR1 is LGHNA, CDR2 YSLEER, per germline. The CDR3 sequence is 13 residues long. CDR3: CASSHGTTNEQFF. CDR3 DNA: TGCGCCAGCAGCCACGGGACAACCAATGAGCAGTTCTTC.

The rearrangement uses TRBV12-3 or TRBV12-4 and TRBJ1-1; no clear D. V gave up 2 bases and J gave up 3 bases, with 7 bases separating them. This CDR3 has 13 amino acids. CDR3 nucleotides: TGTGCCAGCAGTTTATCGTGGGACACTGAAGCTTTCTTT. Residues: CASSLSWDTEAFF.

The V call is TRBV7-9, the J call TRBJ1-3, with D unclear. The CDR3 extends over 15 amino acids. The V gene's germline CDR1 is SEHNR and CDR2 FQNEAQ (reference sequence). The V and J ends lost 3 bases and 3 bases respectively, with 12 bases between them. As DNA, the CDR3 is TGTGCCAGCAGCTTCCCCGGTCTCGGTGGAAACACCATATATTTT. It encodes CASSFPGLGGNTIYF. Full variable domain (rest looked up from reference TRBV7-9 and TRBJ1-3): DTGVSQNPRHKITKRGQNVTFRCDPISEHNRLYWYRQTLGQGPEFLTYFQNEAQLEKSRLLSDRFSAERPKGSFSTLEIQRTEQGDSAMYLCASSFPGLGGNTIYFGEGSWLTVV.

This chain connects TRBV28 to TRBJ2-7; 10 bases are a match to TRBD1. V trimming: 6 bases; J trimming: 6 bases; junction bases outside the gene matches: 26. The CDR3 consists of 20 residues. Looked up from germline, CDR1 is MDHEN and CDR2 is SYDVKM. Here the CDR3 DNA reads TGTGCCAGCAGCTATTACCCTGCCGTGGATATAGCCGGGACAGGGGTCGAGCAGTACTTC. Its translation is CASSYYPAVDIAGTGVEQYF.

This clonotype was counted many times. The chain carries TRBV27 and TRBJ1-2; 7 bases are shared with TRBD1. The germline CDR1 and CDR2 sequences are MNHEY and SMNVEV (reference sequence). V was clipped by 1 base and J by 8 bases; unmatched bases: 13. This CDR3 has 16 amino acids. CDR3 residues: CASSLYGGGASLGYTF. DNA for the CDR3: TGTGCCAGCAGTTTATATGGAGGGGGCGCGAGTCTGGGCTACACCTTC.

There are many counts of this clonotype. The chain has TRBV6-5 and TRBJ1-3; the match to TRBD1 covers 7 bases. This CDR3 spans 16 amino acids. The germline V gene encodes CDR1 MNHEY and CDR2 SVGAGI. V shed 4 bases, J shed 2 bases, and the junction held 8 bases outside the gene matches. The CDR3 nucleotides are TGTGCCAGCAGTTCCCCGACAGGGTTAGCTGGAAACACCATATATTTT. This codes for CASSSPTGLAGNTIYF.

The chain has TRBV2 and TRBJ1-5, with D unresolved. Germline assignment: CDR1 SNHLY and CDR2 FYNNEI. The V end lost 3 bases, the J end lost 6 bases, and 3 bases lay between the germline ends. The CDR3 contains 11 residues. The CDR3 sequence: CASSDTQPQHF. CDR3 bases: TGTGCCAGCAGTGACACTCAGCCCCAGCATTTT.

Details on this clonotype: One end of the junction fails to match germline, which may point to a read error. CDR3 residues: CVSSIWVNVRQETQYF. The CDR3 region has the DNA TGTGTCAGTAGTATTTGGGTGAACGTCCGTCAAGAGACCCAGTACTTC. This sequence joins TRBV19 and TRBJ2-5; D remains unclear. Germline CDR1 and CDR2: LNHDA and SQIVND (reference sequence). The CDR3 runs 16 residues.

The chain links TRBV6-2 or TRBV6-3 to TRBJ2-3; 11 bases line up with TRBD2. The trim removed 7 bases at V and 4 bases at J, leaving 25 bases unmatched. Germline V gene data show CDR1 as MNHEY and CDR2 as SVGEGT. The CDR3 covers 21 residues. The CDR3 is CASKPEWGASGRKEASDTQYF. The CDR3 nucleotides read TGTGCCAGCAAACCGGAGTGGGGGGCTAGCGGGAGGAAAGAAGCATCAGATACGCAGTATTTT.

This clonotype was seen ten or more times. The DNA for the CDR3 is TGTGCCAGCGGGGGGGCTGGGGCCAACGTCCTGACTTTC. Its protein is CASGGAGANVLTF. The chain carries TRBV11-2 and TRBJ2-6; 7 bases line up with TRBD2. The CDR3 runs to 13 residues. Trimming cost V 8 bases and J 2 bases; bases outside gene matches: 0. The germline gives CDR1 SGHAT, CDR2 FQNNGV.

Turning to this clonotype: Sequence at one end of the junction differs from germline and may be a read error. The rearrangement links TRBV7-3 to TRBJ2-6; D ambiguous. The CDR3 runs to 15 residues. CDR1 SGHTA and CDR2 FQGTGA come from the germline V gene. CDR3 loop: CASSLQNSGTNVLTF. In DNA, the CDR3 is TGTGCCAGCAGCTTACAAAACTCTGGGACCAACGTCCTGACTTTC.

This clonotype was observed a handful of times. The V gene is TRBV20-1, the J gene TRBJ1-1; 7 bases align to TRBD1. Trimming at V came to 3 bases and at J to 12 bases, leaving 7 bases not matched to a gene. Germline-derived CDR1 and CDR2 are DFQATT and SNEGSKA (reference sequence). The CDR3 is 11 residues long. The CDR3 DNA is TGCAGTGCTAGTCAGGGGGGGGTCTCTTTCTTT. Protein product: CSASQGGVSFF.

There are many counts of this clonotype. The chain uses TRBV6-5 and TRBJ2-3; no clear D gene. There are 13 residues in the CDR3. V lost 0 bases and J 1 base, leaving 2 bases between the germline ends. From germline, CDR1 is MNHEY and CDR2 SVGAGI. CDR3 protein: CASSYSGTDTQYF. As DNA, the CDR3 is TGTGCCAGCAGTTACTCCGGCACAGATACGCAGTATTTT.

This clonotype was recorded at least ten times. This rearrangement joins TRBV7-2 to TRBJ2-7; D assignment may be TRBD1 or TRBD2 (5 bases each). Deletions cut 4 bases from V and 3 bases from J, with 13 bases between. Looked up from germline, CDR1 is SGHTA and CDR2 is FQGNSA. This CDR3 region has 14 residues. The CDR3 nucleotides are TGTGCCAGCAGCTCCGGGAATGGGGGCTACGAGCAGTACTTC. Its protein is CASSSGNGGYEQYF. Using reference TRBV7-2 and TRBJ2-7 for the parts outside the CDR3, the full variable domain is GAGVSQSPSNKVTEKGKDVELRCDPISGHTALYWYRQSLGQGLEFLIYFQGNSAPDKSGLPSDRFSAERTGGSVSTLTIQRTQQEDSAVYLCASSSGNGGYEQYFGPGTRLTVT.

This clonotype was counted between two and nine times. The chain has TRBV5-4 and TRBJ1-2; possible D gene TRBD1, 6 bases. V lost 4 bases and J 8 bases, leaving 18 bases between the germline ends. Per the germline V gene, CDR1 is SGHNT and CDR2 is YYREEE (reference sequence). There are 14 residues in the CDR3. The CDR3 DNA is TGTGCCAGCAGCAACAAACAGGGCTTAAGAGGCTACACCTTC. This translates into CASSNKQGLRGYTF. Using reference TRBV5-4 and TRBJ1-2 for the parts outside the CDR3, the full variable domain is ETGVTQSPTHLIKTRGQQVTLRCSSQSGHNTVSWYQQALGQGPQFIFQYYREEENGRGNFPPRFSGLQFPNYSSELNVNALELDDSALYLCASSNKQGLRGYTFGSGTRLTVV.

Ten or more counts support this clonotype. The rearrangement uses TRBV28 and TRBJ1-2; TRBD1 is a possible D gene (6 bases). There are 13 residues in the CDR3. The ends were cut back, 6 bases at V and 4 bases at J, with 12 bases in the middle. The germline CDR1 and CDR2 sequences are MDHEN and SYDVKM. As DNA, the CDR3 is TGTGCCAGCAGCTCCGGACAGCCCTATGGCTACACCTTC. This sequence encodes CASSSGQPYGYTF.

In its sample, this clonotype was seen many times. The chain carries TRBV7-2 and TRBJ2-1, with 11 bases lining up with TRBD2. J gave up 8 bases and V 4 bases, and 13 bases lay outside the gene matches. In germline, CDR1 is SGHTA, CDR2 FQGNSA. This CDR3 is 17 amino acids long. The CDR3 spells CASSSPRLAGFNYEQFF. CDR3 in DNA: TGTGCCAGCAGCTCCCCACGACTAGCGGGATTTAACTATGAGCAGTTCTTC.

The CDR3 DNA sequence: TGTGCCAGCGGGACTAGCGGGAGAAGGGCCCAAGAGACCCAGTACTTC. Translation: CASGTSGRRAQETQYF. The gene calls are TRBV25-1 and TRBJ2-5, with 14 bases that match TRBD2. V lost 8 bases and J lost 1; bases outside the gene matches: 6. Germline values: CDR1 MGHDK, CDR2 SYGVNS. The CDR3 consists of 16 residues.

This clonotype was recorded at least ten times. The CDR3 region has the DNA TGTGCCAGCAGCTCAAATCCAGGGAAAGGGGAAAAACTGTTTTTT. Translation: CASSSNPGKGEKLFF. V and J are TRBV7-2 and TRBJ1-4; D possibly corresponds to TRBD1 (5 bases). V was pared by 4 bases and J by 8 bases, with 17 bases between. This CDR3 has 15 residues. Germline V gene data show CDR1 as SGHTA and CDR2 as FQGNSA.

This clonotype appeared a few times. The V call is TRBV29-1, the J call TRBJ2-3; 8 positions match TRBD1. This CDR3 is 15 amino acids long. Germline V lookup: CDR1 SQVTM, CDR2 ANQGSEA. The V segment lost 6 bases and the J segment 4 bases; nucleotides outside the gene matches: 12. The CDR3 nucleotides read TGCAGCGTATCCCCTCGGACAGGGTTTTCAGATACGCAGTATTTT. It specifies CSVSPRTGFSDTQYF.

This clonotype has a count of ten or more. V is TRBV19 and J is TRBJ2-3; no clear D gene. V was pared by 4 bases and J by 7 bases, with 9 bases between. Germline CDR1 LNHDA, CDR2 SQIVND (reference sequence). This CDR3 contains 12 residues. In nucleotides, the CDR3 is TGTGCCAGTAGTAACCCCGGAAATACGCAGTATTTT. Protein product: CASSNPGNTQYF. Full variable domain (remainder filled in from reference TRBV19 and TRBJ2-3): DGGITQSPKYLFRKEGQNVTLSCEQNLNHDAMYWYRQDPGQGLRLIYYSQIVNDFQKGDIAEGYSVSREKKESFPLTVTSAQKNPTAFYLCASSNPGNTQYFGPGTRLTVL.

The genes are TRBV4-1 and TRBJ2-5; either TRBD1 or TRBD2 may fit D (5 bases each). CDR1 is MGHRA, CDR2 YSYEKL, per germline. The CDR3 spans 14 residues. Trimming took off 0 bases at V and 5 bases at J, with 10 bases between the two ends. The chain's CDR3 is CASSQDLWGETQYF. The CDR3 DNA sequence: TGCGCCAGCAGCCAAGATCTTTGGGGGGAGACCCAGTACTTC.